This TCR beta chain was sequenced in a study of regulatory T cells in long-lasting Graves disease. Looking at the study overall: Persistent Graves' disease required over 5 years of antithyroid drugs and positive TSH receptor antibodies. Regarding the study as a whole: New patients shared more than 750 public clonotypes, fewer than the approximately 3,000 shared by persistent patients.

Time point given: persistent/refractory GD, antithyroid drugs over 5 years with positive TRAb. PBMCs were the source of the RNA used for TCR sequencing. In Xi'an, China, an endocrinology department was the source of patients. Construction of the TCR beta libraries employed iRepertoire HTBI primers in conjunction with Arm-PCR of CDR3 regions. MiXCR, applied by TCRdb to the multiplex PCR reads, yields one record per CDR3 protein. The sample holds 650,000 to 700,000 distinct CDR3 sequences, 25% to 35% seen once. The CDR3 is 15 amino acids. The germline V gene encodes CDR1 MNHNS and CDR2 SASEGT. The V end lost 5 bases, the J end lost 4 bases, and 16 bases lay between the germline ends. Notes on this clonotype: Its target is not known.

The rearrangement links TRBV6-1 to TRBJ2-3; weak D call: TRBD1 (6 bases). The sample here was peripheral blood mononuclear cells (PBMCs), taken when the disease was refractory, from a patient treated with antithyroid drugs. The source is a female donor with Graves disease. In DNA form, the CDR3 reads TGTGCCAGCAGTAAATCAGGGGTTTGGGCAGATACGCAGTATTTT. Protein: CASSKSGVWADTQYF.